The rows below give T cell receptor beta chains drawn from one sample of a study of blood T cell repertoires in COVID-19. The method was immunoSEQ multiplex PCR; TCRdb's version includes in-frame clones alone and lacks a portion of them. This sample has 150,000 to 200,000 clones, with roughly 90% found just once. Sequenced sample: PBMCs or T cells enriched from blood (not recorded which). These receptors were obtained from a woman aged 18-35 years who had recovered from COVID-19. The conserved cysteine and the conserved F or W are not part of the CDR3 here. Clone sizes are given selectively: once, few, many, or a class where the clone is expanded.

clone size	V gene	J gene	CDR3 protein
-	TRBV3-1/TRBV3-2	TRBJ2-3	ASSHLKVSSTDTQY
-	TRBV5-1	TRBJ2-7	ASSTPSEGLEQY
few	TRBV27	TRBJ1-1	ASREGTEAF
-	TRBV7-9	TRBJ2-2	ASSSWRDFSGELF
-	TRBV5-5	TRBJ2-7	ASSLWGLAAYEQY
-	TRBV10-3	TRBJ2-6	AISDREGSGANVLT
-	TRBV28	TRBJ1-4	ASSLAGAQDRKLF
-	TRBV28	TRBJ1-4	ASSGGAGEKLF
-	TRBV2	TRBJ1-5	ASTEGTFSNQPQH
-	TRBV27	TRBJ2-2	ASSSGGYTGELF
once	TRBV11-1	TRBJ2-7	ASSHSSYEQY
once	TRBV7-8	TRBJ2-7	ASSLGFGLAGGYEQY
-	TRBV10-1	TRBJ2-7	ASSEPIRDTYEQY
-	TRBV28	TRBJ2-5	ASGMRAQY
-	TRBV5-4	TRBJ2-3	ASSRTDTDTQY
-	TRBV5-1	TRBJ2-3	ASSIGGRTTDTQY
-	TRBV6-5	TRBJ1-1	ASSHPYRGSTEAF